This T cell receptor (beta chain) was captured in a study of radiotherapy plus CTLA-4 blockade in lung cancer. Study-wide context: Objective responses were recorded in 15% to 20% of patients, with disease control recorded in approximately 32%. General study results and limits: Early clonal dynamics of blood T cells, together with interferon-beta, were reported as the best response predictor. An expansion of tumor-derived TCR clones occurred in blood after radiotherapy plus ipilimumab.

As for this clone: Antigen: not known.

The data were produced by immunoSEQ multiplex PCR, yet TCRdb's version contains in-frame clones alone and is incomplete. The data hold 80,000 or so clones, with less than 85% observed a single time. The V gene end was trimmed by 6 bases and the J gene end by 10 bases; junction bases not matched to a gene: 10. Germline CDR1 MDHEN, CDR2 SYDVKM. The CDR3 runs 14 residues. Focal radiation plus CTLA-4 blockade with ipilimumab was administered to patients who had chemo-refractory metastatic non-small-cell lung cancer. Sequences were derived from peripheral blood, sampled from a patient treated with radiotherapy plus ipilimumab. This receptor was identified in a human donor with non-small cell lung cancer who had stable disease on radiotherapy plus ipilimumab. The V and J genes are TRBV28 and TRBJ2-1; 9 nucleotides agree with TRBD1. The chain's CDR3 is CASSVPGTGNEQFF. The CDR3 coding sequence is TGTGCCAGCAGCGTACCCGGGACAGGGAACGAGCAGTTCTTC.